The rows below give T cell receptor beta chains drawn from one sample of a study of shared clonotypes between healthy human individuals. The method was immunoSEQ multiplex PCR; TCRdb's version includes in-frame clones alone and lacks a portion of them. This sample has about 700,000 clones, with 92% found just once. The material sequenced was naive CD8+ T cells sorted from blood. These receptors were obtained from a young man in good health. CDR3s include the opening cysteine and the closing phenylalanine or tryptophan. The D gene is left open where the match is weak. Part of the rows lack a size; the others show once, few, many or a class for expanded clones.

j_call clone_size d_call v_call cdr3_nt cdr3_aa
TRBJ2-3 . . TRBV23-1 TGCGCCAGCAGGCCTAAAGATACGCAGTATTTT CASRPKDTQYF
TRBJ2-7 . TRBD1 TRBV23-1 TGCGCCAGCAGGCACATTGACAGGGTTCGCTCCTACGAGCAGTACTTC CASRHIDRVRSYEQYF
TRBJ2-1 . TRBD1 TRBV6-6 TGTGCCAGCCGTAACCGACAGGGGCCATACAATGAGCAGTTCTTC CASRNRQGPYNEQFF
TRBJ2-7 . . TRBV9 TGTGCCAGCAGCGTAGAAGACTACGAGCAGTACTTC CASSVEDYEQYF
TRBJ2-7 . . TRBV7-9 TGTGCCAGCAGCCGATGGGGGGACGAAGGGCAGTACTTC CASSRWGDEGQYF
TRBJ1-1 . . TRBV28 TGTGCCAGCAGTTTACGGGGCTCATCCACTGAAGCTTTCTTT CASSLRGSSTEAFF
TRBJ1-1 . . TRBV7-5 TGTGCCAGAAGCTTACCGGACAGGGGAGGCGACACTGAAGCTTTCTTT CARSLPDRGGDTEAFF
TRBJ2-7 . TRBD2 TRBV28 TGTGCCAGCAGGACACTGGAAACGGGACTAGCGGGAGTAGGGGAGCAGTACTTC CASRTLETGLAGVGEQYF
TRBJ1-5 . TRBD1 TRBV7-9 TGTGCCAGCAGCCGACAGGGGGCCGCTCAGCCCCAGCATTTT CASSRQGAAQPQHF
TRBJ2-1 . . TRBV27 TGTGCCAGCAGTCCGAGGGGGGATGTATACAATGAGCAGTTCTTC CASSPRGDVYNEQFF
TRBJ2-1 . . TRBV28 TGTGCCAGCAGTCGTGGGGGGCCTGAGCAGTTCTTC CASSRGGPEQFF
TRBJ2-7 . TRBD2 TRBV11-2 TGTGCCAGCAGCTTGGGACTAGCAGACTCCTACGAGCAGTACTTC CASSLGLADSYEQYF
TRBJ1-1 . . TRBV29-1 TGCAGCGTTGAAGTGCCAACCGGGGGCCTCACTGAAGCTTTCTTT CSVEVPTGGLTEAFF
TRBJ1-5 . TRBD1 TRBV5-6 TGTGCCAGCAGCTTGGGTAGGGGGCGAGTAAGCAATCAGCCCCAGCATTTT CASSLGRGRVSNQPQHF
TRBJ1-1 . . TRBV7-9 TGTGCCAGCAGCCCCGGGGTGGGGACTGAAGCTTTCTTT CASSPGVGTEAFF
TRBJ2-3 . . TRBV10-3 TGTGCCATCAGTGAGGTTGGCACAGATACGCAGTATTTT CAISEVGTDTQYF
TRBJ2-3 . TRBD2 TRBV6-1 TGTGCCAGCAGTGCACATACCGGGACTAGCGGATCAGATACGCAGTATTTT CASSAHTGTSGSDTQYF
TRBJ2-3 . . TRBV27 TGTGCCAGCGGCGTCACAGATACGCAGTATTTT CASGVTDTQYF
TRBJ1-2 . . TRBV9 TGTGCCAGCAGCGGAGGACGGAGACACTATGGCTACACCTTC CASSGGRRHYGYTF
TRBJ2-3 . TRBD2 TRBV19 TGTGCCAGCGGGACTAGCGGCACAGATACGCAGTATTTT CASGTSGTDTQYF
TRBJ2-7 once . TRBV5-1 TGCGCCAGCAGCTTGGATAACAGGAATGAGCAGTACTTC CASSLDNRNEQYF
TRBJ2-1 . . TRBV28 TGTGCCAGCCAACGTCTAGGTGGCGTAGCAATGGGTGAGCAGTTCTTC CASQRLGGVAMGEQFF
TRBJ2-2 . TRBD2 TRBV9 TGTGCCAGCAGCGTGGTAGCGGGAGAGACCGGGGAGCTGTTTTTT CASSVVAGETGELFF
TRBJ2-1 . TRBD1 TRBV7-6 TGTGCCAGCAGCCCAGGGGTTTGGGACAGGGTATGGAATGAGCAGTTCTTC CASSPGVWDRVWNEQFF
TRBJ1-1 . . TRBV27 TGTGCCAGCAGTTTAATGGAGGACACTGAAGCTTTCTTT CASSLMEDTEAFF
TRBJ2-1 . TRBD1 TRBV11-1 TGTGCCAGCAGCCCAAGGACAGGGAGCAATGAGCAGTTCTTC CASSPRTGSNEQFF
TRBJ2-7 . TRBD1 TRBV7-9 TGTGCCAGCAGCGGGACAGGTTCTCCCTACGAGCAGTACTTC CASSGTGSPYEQYF
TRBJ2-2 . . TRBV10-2 TGCGCCAGCTATCCGGGTGTTACGACCGGGGAGCTGTTTTTT CASYPGVTTGELFF
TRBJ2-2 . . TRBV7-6 TGTGCCAGCAGCTTAGCGCGGCGGCGGGGACACACCGGGGAGCTGTTTTTT CASSLARRRGHTGELFF
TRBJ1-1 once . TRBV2 TGTGCCAGCAAAGGGGGCACTGAAGCTTTCTTT CASKGGTEAFF
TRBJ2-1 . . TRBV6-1 TGTGCCAGCAGTGAAGGTTCAGAGGAGCAGTTCTTC CASSEGSEEQFF
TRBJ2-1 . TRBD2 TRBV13 TGTGCCAGCAGCCAAATAGCGGGAGGATACAATGAGCAGTTCTTC CASSQIAGGYNEQFF
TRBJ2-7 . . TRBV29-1 TGCAGCGTTGAGGGTCAGGTACCCTACGAGCAGTACTTC CSVEGQVPYEQYF
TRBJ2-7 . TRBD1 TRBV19 TGTGCCAGTAACAATCAGGGGGCCCCCTACGAGCAGTACTTC CASNNQGAPYEQYF
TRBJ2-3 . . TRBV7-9 TGTGCCAGCAGCTTAGGGAACTTGGTCACAGATACGCAGTATTTT CASSLGNLVTDTQYF
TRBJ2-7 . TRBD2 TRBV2 TGTGCCAGCAGTGTAGAGCGGGAGGGCGCTACTAGCGACGAGCAGTACTTC CASSVEREGATSDEQYF
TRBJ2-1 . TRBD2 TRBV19 TGTGCCAGTAGCCTTAGCGGGATTGTTTACAATGAGCAGTTCTTC CASSLSGIVYNEQFF
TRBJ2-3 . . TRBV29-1 TGCAGCGTTGAAAATCCAGGGGCAGATACGCAGTATTTT CSVENPGADTQYF
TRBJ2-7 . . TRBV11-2 TGTGCCAGCAGCTTCGGCGGGTGGATCTACGAGCAGTACTTC CASSFGGWIYEQYF
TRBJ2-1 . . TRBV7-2 TGTGCCAGCAGCTTACGGTGGAGGGCATACAATGAGCAGTTCTTC CASSLRWRAYNEQFF
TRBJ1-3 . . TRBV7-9 TGTGCCAGCAGCTTAGTGGGGAACACCATATATTTT CASSLVGNTIYF
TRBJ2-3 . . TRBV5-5 TGTGCCAGCAGCTACAAACCAAGCACAGATACGCAGTATTTT CASSYKPSTDTQYF
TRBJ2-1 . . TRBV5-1 TGCGCCAGCAGCTTGGCCACGGGGACGCTACGGGCCGAGCAGTTCTTC CASSLATGTLRAEQFF
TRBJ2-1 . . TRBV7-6 TGTGCCAGCAGCTTAGGTTTCTCACGCGGGATTCACAATGAGCAGTTCTTC CASSLGFSRGIHNEQFF
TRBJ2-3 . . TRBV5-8 TGTGCCAGCAGCCCGAAGGGGACCCGACCCACCGAAGATACGCAGTATTTT CASSPKGTRPTEDTQYF
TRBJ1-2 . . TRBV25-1 TGTGCCAGCAGTGAAGAGGAAGGGAGTAACTATGGCTACACCTTC CASSEEEGSNYGYTF
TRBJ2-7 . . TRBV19 TGTGCCAGTAGTATTGAGGAGGGGCAGGAGCAGTACTTC CASSIEEGQEQYF
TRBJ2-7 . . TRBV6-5 TGTGCCAGCAGTGAAGGGAGTTGGTCCTACGAGCAGTACTTC CASSEGSWSYEQYF
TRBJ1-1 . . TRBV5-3 TGTGCCAGAAGCTTGGGACGCGTTTCGACGAACACTGAAGCTTTCTTT CARSLGRVSTNTEAFF
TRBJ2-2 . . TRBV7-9 TGTGCCAGCAGCGCGCTTCGGGGGACCGGGGAGCTGTTTTTT CASSALRGTGELFF
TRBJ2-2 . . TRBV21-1 TGTGCCAGCAGCAAGCTGTTTGGGTACACCGGGGAGCTGTTTTTT CASSKLFGYTGELFF
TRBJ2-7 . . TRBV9 TGTGCCAGCAGCCGGATGGAGAGCTCCTACGAGCAGTACTTC CASSRMESSYEQYF
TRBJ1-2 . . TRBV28 TGTGCCAGCAGTCCTCGGGGGATTAACTATGGCTACACCTTC CASSPRGINYGYTF
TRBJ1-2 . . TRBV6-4 TGTGCCAGCAGTGACGAACCTTTCGGCCCCTATGGCTACACCTTC CASSDEPFGPYGYTF
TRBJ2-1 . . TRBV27 TGTGCCAGCAGTTTATTGTATGGGGCGGTTAATGAGCAGTTCTTC CASSLLYGAVNEQFF
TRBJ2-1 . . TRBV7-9 TGTGCCAGCAGCACGGAAGCGGTTGAGCAGTTCTTC CASSTEAVEQFF
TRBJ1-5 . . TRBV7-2 TGTGCCAGCAGCTTATTCCCAAGCAATCAGCCCCAGCATTTT CASSLFPSNQPQHF
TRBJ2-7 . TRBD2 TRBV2 TGTGCCAGCAGTGTCATCGGGAGGAGCTCCTACGAGCAGTACTTC CASSVIGRSSYEQYF
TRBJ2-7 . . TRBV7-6 TGTGCCAGCAGCTTAGGGGCCGGGCTATCCTACGAGCAGTACTTC CASSLGAGLSYEQYF